This TCR beta chain was recorded in a study of cytomegalovirus exposure and HLA in healthy donors (dated by TCRdb to 2017 to 2019). About the full investigation: An earlier analysis of approximately 640 of the donors reported about 250 Gb of sequence data and more than 90 million unique TCR beta sequences from some 180 million T cells. Around 300 gigabases of sequencing data and roughly 90 million unique TCR sequences were included in an early release covering 500 to 750 HLA-typed donors. The genetic ancestry cluster associated with self-reported Caucasian donors included 81% of the roughly 410 genotyped donors. The study was designed to test whether signatures of past pathogen exposure could be identified by cataloging public T cell receptors. The T cell repertoires of under 700 subjects were profiled by immunosequencing and related to cytomegalovirus serostatus. Along with the roughly 670-subject first cohort, a separate validation cohort of over a hundred different subjects was used. The study combined high-throughput TCR immunosequencing, statistical association of individual TCRs with disease status, and machine learning to predict cytomegalovirus infection status. In a later analysis, previously published TCR beta repertoires from hundreds of donors were re-analyzed and high-resolution HLA genotyping was added so that TCR occurrence patterns could be studied. In the later analysis, no new phenotypic data were used to find candidate immune exposures; instead, reliance was placed on TCR beta sequences and their occurrence across donors. To decide whether each TCR beta V gene segment behaved as functional or pseudogenic, an earlier analysis of nearly 600 of the donors relied on high-throughput TCR beta sequencing. Donor age, sex, ethnicity and CMV serostatus were compiled together with the repertoire data. A later genetic analysis took genome-wide SNP genotypes for about 65% of the 666 donors and used that subset as a discovery cohort. Every repertoire in the discovery cohort had been generated on one and the same sequencing platform. Class I and class II HLA loci were covered by the typing at four-digit resolution. The number of donors typed differed by locus, with 629-630 for A, B, C, DRB1 and DQB1, around 500 for DQA1, 600 to 610 for DPA1, and around 430 for DPB1. Roughly five DR-DQ haplotypes were treated as single units for association and clustering because of strong linkage in the cohort. On average, roughly 240,000 unique TCR beta nucleotide sequences were sequenced per donor among a few hundred genotyped donors of the cohort, with roughly 18% of those sequences being non-productive.

Study-wide conclusions, independent of this receptor: According to a later analysis, TCR association rates differed among HLA loci, with DRB1 alleles showing the most associated TCRs and HLA-C alleles showing the fewest. A further reported finding was that TCR beta sequences accurately predicted the HLA-A and HLA-B alleles for most subjects in the first cohort. Across donors, most TCR sequences were observed very rarely, whereas some public TCRs were present in many individuals. Only TCR beta chains were sequenced in this cohort, and the absence of alpha or paired-chain data limited detectable features. The classifier was reported to diagnose cytomegalovirus status with high specificity and sensitivity in both the original cohort and the validation cohort. Because counts were too low, seventeen rarely observed V segments, including chromosome 9 orphons, were excluded from the earlier analysis of around 590 of the donors. The presence/absence analyses assumed that sequencing depth was roughly uniform across donors, and that assumption may not be true. Strong co-occurrence of HLA alleles, especially DR and DQ, made assigning TCR associations to individual alleles difficult. Some IMGT-functional V segments, including TRBV6-2 and TRBV6-3, could not be distinguished by the 87-base-pair reads and were therefore excluded. In vitro tests confirmed that a few of the cytomegalovirus-associated TCR beta chains recognize cytomegalovirus antigens. A later genetic analysis reported fewer N-insertions in productive TCRs among donors in an Asian-associated ancestry cluster than the roughly 650-donor mean. In an earlier analysis of fewer than 750 of the donors, most TCR beta V segments were observed in productive rearrangements about 87% or about 30% of the time, broadly matching IMGT annotations. Specific HLA alleles were associated with more than 15,000 TCR beta sequences at a false discovery rate of 0.05 in a later analysis. In a later analysis, several top co-occurrence clusters were reported to appear linked to parvovirus B19, influenza, CMV and Epstein-Barr virus. The sequencing pipeline was judged likely to have produced a cluster of highly shared sequence variants as a technical artifact. V-gene and J-gene trimming of TCR beta chains was associated with a missense DCLRE1C variant in a later genetic analysis, and the association was replicated in an independent cohort. The only immune exposure information available for the cohort was CMV serostatus. In a later analysis, HLA-associated TCR beta chains were found to be more clonally expanded and to have lower generation probabilities than equally common non-associated chains. Because HLA typing was unavailable for some donors at each locus, only the typed subset was used in association tests. It was suggested by the authors that the approach could potentially be generalized to other disease states and immunological phenotypes. The study gave a list of 150 to 200 TCR beta chains associated with cytomegalovirus. Linkage disequilibrium might explain the correlated functional status among segregating V segments, but an unknown experimental factor could not be excluded. A later analysis found that most CMV-associated TCR beta chains appeared HLA-restricted, with HLA associations seemingly driven largely by CMV exposure.

The germline V gene encodes CDR1 SGHRS and CDR2 YFSETQ. The CDR3 runs 15 residues from the cysteine to the phenylalanine. Just the 45-base CDR3 DNA is kept, in frame starting at base 1. V and J are truncated by 6 bases and 2 bases respectively, leaving an intervening sequence of 14 bases. A remark on this clone: The antigen it recognizes is unknown. Base-call qualities are not available, and no considerably larger clone is one nucleotide away.

In total, roughly 670 healthy bone marrow donors made up the cohort. All cohort members were sampled while nominally healthy, although unrecorded immune exposures were likely present. The donor tested CMV seronegative and was one of the 352 seronegative cohort members. Each donor provided a peripheral blood sample, and peripheral blood mononuclear cells were used for TCR beta sequencing. The Qiagen DNeasy Blood Extraction Kit was used to extract genomic DNA from the blood cell samples. Library creation used the immunoSEQ multiplex PCR assay. For the multiplex PCR, a mixture combining 60 forward primers for TCR Vbeta segments and 13 reverse primers for TCR Jbeta segments was used. The CDR3 region of rearranged TCR beta genes was amplified from genomic DNA by a multiplex PCR assay. The Illumina HiSeq System was used to sequence the amplified TCR beta libraries as 87-base-pair reads. In the source study's methods: A later analysis counted approximately 84 million unique TCR beta chains across the 650 to 800 repertoires, and about 10 million of these chains were shared by at least two donors. To remove PCR and sequencing errors, raw reads were error-corrected and collapsed into unique sequences using a nearest-neighbor algorithm that merged closely related sequences. To assign V, D and J gene segments, CDR3 sequences were aligned to IMGT reference sequences. For a sequence to be retained, a match of at least six nucleotides was required to both a V gene segment and a J gene segment. Rearrangements were called productive when the CDR3 lacked stop codons and stayed in frame with V and J; all others were non-productive. CDR3 was defined according to IMGT convention as the region running from the second conserved V-encoded cysteine to the conserved J-encoded phenylalanine. In an earlier analysis of around 570 of the donors, sequences lacking an unambiguous match to a single V gene segment were excluded. An earlier analysis of a few hundred of the donors called V segments functional above 56.7% productive rearrangements and segregating when the between-donor standard deviation exceeded 5%. To diagnose cytomegalovirus status from the catalog of TCR beta chain sequences, a statistical classification framework was built. A later analysis assigned V and J genes by comparing TCR nucleotide sequences with IMGT/GENE-DB human TR gene sequences. The TCRdist pipeline was used in a later analysis to assign CDR3 sequences and most-parsimonious VDJ recombination scenarios. In a later analysis, each TCR beta chain was defined by its CDR3 amino acid sequence together with its V-gene family, and reads lacking a unique V-gene family were excluded. In a later analysis, 550 to 650 highly shared, low-generation-probability nucleotide sequences were removed to address suspected cross-contamination and a sequencing artifact. A later analysis calculated a clonal expansion index for each public chain from normalized within-repertoire ranks of inferred template counts. A later analysis computed generation probabilities with a VDJ recombination model fitted to out-of-frame rearrangements, and checked the results against IGoR. A later analysis scored TCR-TCR, TCR-HLA and TCR-CMV co-occurrence with hypergeometric tests, applying a repertoire-size bias correction to TCR pairs. False discovery rates were estimated in a later analysis by permuting HLA or CMV assignments 20 times. In a later analysis, co-occurring TCRs were grouped with DBSCAN, and TCRdist sequence similarity was added when clustering was performed within HLA-allele-positive subsets. Repertoires with fewer than 30,000 or more than 120,000 public chains were left out of co-occurrence clustering, as were about five repertoires with anomalous nucleotide sharing. In its TCRdb copy, this immuneACCESS table keeps in-frame sequences only and misses some clones. Where compared with another copy, unresolved V genes explain less than half of these, and the others have no known cause. The V and J calls and the clone size are those of that table, but D and trimming were determined from the DNA. The sample records fewer than 110,000 clones, approximately 89% of which are singletons. About 4.3% of the sample belongs to the ten largest clones.

Sequenced sample: PBMCs. This receptor chain uses TRBV5-1 and TRBJ1-4; D gene: possibly TRBD1, on 5 matching bases. The sequence was collected from a man aged 30 to 39 in good health and CMV-seronegative. The bases are TGCGCCAGCACCCCTGGGGCGCAGACTAATGAAAAACTGTTTTTT. It translates as CASTPGAQTNEKLFF.